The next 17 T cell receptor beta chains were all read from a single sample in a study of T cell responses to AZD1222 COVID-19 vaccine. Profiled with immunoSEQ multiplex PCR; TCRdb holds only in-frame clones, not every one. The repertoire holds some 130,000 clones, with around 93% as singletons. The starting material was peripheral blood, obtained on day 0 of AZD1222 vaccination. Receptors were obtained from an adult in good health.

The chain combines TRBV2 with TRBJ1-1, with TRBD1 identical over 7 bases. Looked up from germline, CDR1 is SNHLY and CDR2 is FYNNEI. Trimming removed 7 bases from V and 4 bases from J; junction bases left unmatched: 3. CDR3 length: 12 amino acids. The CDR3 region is CASTGTVTEAFF. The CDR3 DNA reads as TGTGCCAGCACCGGGACAGTCACTGAAGCTTTCTTT. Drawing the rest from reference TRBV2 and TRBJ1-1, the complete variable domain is EPEVTQTPSHQVTQMGQEVILRCVPISNHLYFYWYRQILGQKVEFLVSFYNNEISEKSEIFDDQFSVERPDGSNFTLKIRSTKLEDSAMYFCASTGTVTEAFFGQGTRLTVV.

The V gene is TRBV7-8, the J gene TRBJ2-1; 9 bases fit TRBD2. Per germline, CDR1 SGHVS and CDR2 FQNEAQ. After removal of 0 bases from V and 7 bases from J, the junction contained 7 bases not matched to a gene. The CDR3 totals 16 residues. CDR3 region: CASSLARGRGGNEQFF. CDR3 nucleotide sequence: TGTGCCAGCAGCTTAGCACGAGGGCGGGGGGGAAATGAGCAGTTCTTC.

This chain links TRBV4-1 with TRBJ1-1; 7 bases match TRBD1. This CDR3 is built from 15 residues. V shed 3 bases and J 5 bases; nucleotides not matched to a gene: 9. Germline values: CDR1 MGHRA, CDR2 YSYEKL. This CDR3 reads CASSQAYRGRTEAFF. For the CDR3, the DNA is TGCGCCAGCAGCCAGGCTTACAGGGGACGGACTGAAGCTTTCTTT.

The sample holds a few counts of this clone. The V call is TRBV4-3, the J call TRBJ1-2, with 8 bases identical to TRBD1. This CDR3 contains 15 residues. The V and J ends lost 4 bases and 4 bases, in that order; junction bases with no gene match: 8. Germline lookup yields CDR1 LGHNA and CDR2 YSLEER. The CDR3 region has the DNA TGCGCCAGCAGCCCCTTGGACAGGGAAAGCTATGGCTACACCTTC. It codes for CASSPLDRESYGYTF.

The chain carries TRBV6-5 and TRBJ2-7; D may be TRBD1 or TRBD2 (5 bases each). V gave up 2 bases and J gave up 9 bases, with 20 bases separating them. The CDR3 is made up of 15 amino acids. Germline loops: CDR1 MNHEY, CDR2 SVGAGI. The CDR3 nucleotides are TGTGCCAGCAGTTACGGGGCAGGGACCTCTGGGCGGCAGTACTTC. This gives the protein CASSYGAGTSGRQYF.

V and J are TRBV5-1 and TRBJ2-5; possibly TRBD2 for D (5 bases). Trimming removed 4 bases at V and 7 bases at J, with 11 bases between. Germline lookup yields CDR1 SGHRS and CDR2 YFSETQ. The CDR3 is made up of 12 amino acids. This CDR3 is CASSENRGTQYF. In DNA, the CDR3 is TGCGCCAGCAGCGAAAACCGGGGGACCCAGTACTTC.

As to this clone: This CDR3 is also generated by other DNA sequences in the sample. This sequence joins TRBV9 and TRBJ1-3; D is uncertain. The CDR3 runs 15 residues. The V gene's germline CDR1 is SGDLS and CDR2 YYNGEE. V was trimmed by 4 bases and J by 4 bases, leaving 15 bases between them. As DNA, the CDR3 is TGTGCCAGCAGCCCTCAAAAGGGTTCAGGAAACACCATATATTTT. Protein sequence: CASSPQKGSGNTIYF.

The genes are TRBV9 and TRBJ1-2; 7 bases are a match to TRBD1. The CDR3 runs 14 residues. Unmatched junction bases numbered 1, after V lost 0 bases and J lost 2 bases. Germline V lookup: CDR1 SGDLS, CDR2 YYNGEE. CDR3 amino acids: CASSVETGNYGYTF. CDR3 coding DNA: TGTGCCAGCAGCGTAGAGACAGGGAACTATGGCTACACCTTC.

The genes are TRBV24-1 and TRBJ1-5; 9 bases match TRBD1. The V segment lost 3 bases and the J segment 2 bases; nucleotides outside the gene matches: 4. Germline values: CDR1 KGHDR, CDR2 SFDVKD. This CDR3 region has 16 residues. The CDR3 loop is CATSDPRQGGNQPQHF. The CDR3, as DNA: TGTGCCACCAGTGATCCCCGACAGGGGGGCAATCAGCCCCAGCATTTT.

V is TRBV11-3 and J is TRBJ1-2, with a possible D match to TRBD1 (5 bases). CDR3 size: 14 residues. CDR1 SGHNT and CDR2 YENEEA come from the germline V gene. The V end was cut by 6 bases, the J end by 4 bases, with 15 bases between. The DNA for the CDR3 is TGTGCCAGCAGTCCCGGGACGATAAGCTATGGCTACACCTTC. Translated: CASSPGTISYGYTF.

CDR3 amino acids: CASSKGQGVGQPQHF. The CDR3 bases are TGCGCCAGCAGCAAAGGACAGGGGGTAGGTCAGCCCCAGCATTTT. The V gene is TRBV4-1, the J gene TRBJ1-5, with 10 bases identical to TRBD1. V shed 5 bases and J 6 bases; nucleotides not matched to a gene: 7. Germline CDR1 and CDR2: MGHRA and YSYEKL. The CDR3 length is 15 residues.

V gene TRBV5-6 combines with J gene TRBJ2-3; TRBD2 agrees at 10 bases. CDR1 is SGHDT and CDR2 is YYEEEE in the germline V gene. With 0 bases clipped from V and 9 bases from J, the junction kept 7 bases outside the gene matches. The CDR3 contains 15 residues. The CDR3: CASSLGAGGLKTQYF. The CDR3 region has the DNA TGTGCCAGCAGCTTGGGAGCGGGGGGGCTCAAAACGCAGTATTTT.

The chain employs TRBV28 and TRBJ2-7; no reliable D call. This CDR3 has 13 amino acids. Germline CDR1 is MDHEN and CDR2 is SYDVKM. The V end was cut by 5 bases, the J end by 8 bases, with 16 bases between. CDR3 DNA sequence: TGTGCCAGCAGTCTCTGGAGCCCCGAGCAGCAGTACTTC. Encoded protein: CASSLWSPEQQYF.

The CDR3 region is CASSEPGFSNQPQHF. CDR3 sequence (DNA): TGTGCCAGCAGCGAGCCGGGATTTAGCAATCAGCCCCAGCATTTT. The genes are TRBV5-4 and TRBJ1-5; D gene uncertain. Germline loops: CDR1 SGHNT, CDR2 YYREEE (reference sequence). V lost 4 bases and J lost 0, with 11 bases in between. This CDR3 is built from 15 residues.

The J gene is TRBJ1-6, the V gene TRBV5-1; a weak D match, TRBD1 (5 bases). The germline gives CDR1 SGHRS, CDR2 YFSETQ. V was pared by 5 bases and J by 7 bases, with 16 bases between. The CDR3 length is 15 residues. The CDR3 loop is CASRPLDISNSPLHF. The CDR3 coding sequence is TGCGCCAGCAGGCCCCTGGACATCTCGAATTCACCCCTCCACTTT.

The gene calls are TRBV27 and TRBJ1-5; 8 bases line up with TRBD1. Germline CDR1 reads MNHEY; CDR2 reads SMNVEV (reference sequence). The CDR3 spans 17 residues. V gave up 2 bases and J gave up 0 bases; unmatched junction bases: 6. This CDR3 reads CASSLRQGADSNQPQHF. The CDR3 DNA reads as TGTGCCAGCAGTTTACGCCAGGGGGCTGATAGCAATCAGCCCCAGCATTTT.

The CDR3 coding sequence is TGTGCCAGCAACCCAGGGGGCCCTGGAAACACCATATATTTT. Protein product: CASNPGGPGNTIYF. The chain uses TRBV28 and TRBJ1-3; 8 bases align to TRBD1. The germline V gene encodes CDR1 MDHEN and CDR2 SYDVKM. V trimming: 7 bases; J trimming: 2 bases; junction bases outside the gene matches: 4. The CDR3 spans 14 residues.